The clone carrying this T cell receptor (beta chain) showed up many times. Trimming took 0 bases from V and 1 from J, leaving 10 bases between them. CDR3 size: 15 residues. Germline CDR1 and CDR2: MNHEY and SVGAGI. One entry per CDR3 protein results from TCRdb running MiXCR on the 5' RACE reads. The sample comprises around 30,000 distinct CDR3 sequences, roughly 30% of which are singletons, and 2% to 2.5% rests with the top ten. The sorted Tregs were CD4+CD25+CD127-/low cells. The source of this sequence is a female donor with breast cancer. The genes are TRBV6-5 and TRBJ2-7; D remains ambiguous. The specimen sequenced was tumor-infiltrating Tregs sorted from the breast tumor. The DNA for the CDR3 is TGTGCCAGCAGTTACTCATGGACGAATTCCTACGAGCAGTACTTC. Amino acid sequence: CASSYSWTNSYEQYF.